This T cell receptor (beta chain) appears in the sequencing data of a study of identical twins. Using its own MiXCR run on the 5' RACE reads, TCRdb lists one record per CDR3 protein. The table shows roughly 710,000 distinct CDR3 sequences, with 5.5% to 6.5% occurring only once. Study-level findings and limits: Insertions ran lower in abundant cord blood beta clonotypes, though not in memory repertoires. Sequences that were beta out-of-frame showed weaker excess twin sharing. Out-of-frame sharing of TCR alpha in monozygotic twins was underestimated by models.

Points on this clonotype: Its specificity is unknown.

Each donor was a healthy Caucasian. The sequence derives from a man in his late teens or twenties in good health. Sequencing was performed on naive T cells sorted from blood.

CDR3 loop: CASSNEVSAKEQFF. DNA of the CDR3: TGTGCCAGCAGCAACGAGGTTTCCGCAAAGGAGCAGTTCTTC. The chain recombines TRBV11-2 with TRBJ2-1, with D uncertain. Germline V gives CDR1 SGHAT, CDR2 FQNNGV. The CDR3 covers 14 residues. The germline V and J ends were trimmed by 5 bases and 10 bases, with 18 bases remaining between them.